This passage covers 20 T cell receptor beta chains from one sample sequenced in a study of vaccination effects on CD4 cells after COVID-19. Data came from immunoSEQ multiplex PCR; TCRdb stores just in-frame clones and leaves some out. The table records roughly 63,000 clones, under 90% of them present only once. These receptors have no identified antigens. ViraFEST expansion of antigen-specific CD4+ T cells with viral peptide pools preceded sequencing. Cultured cells yielded isolated CD4+ T cells after more than nine days. People in the vaccine group had not been infected with SARS-CoV-2 before, and their nucleocapsid antibodies were negative. This material consisted of CD4+ T cells from PBMCs cultured with SARS-CoV-2 spike peptides, taken before COVID-19 vaccination. Source of these receptors: a human donor who received a COVID-19 vaccine.

The rearrangement links TRBV5-1 to TRBJ2-2; 7 nucleotides line up with TRBD1. The V segment lost 5 bases and the J segment 0 bases; nucleotides outside the gene matches: 4. The germline V gene encodes CDR1 SGHRS and CDR2 YFSETQ. This CDR3 has 15 residues. DNA for the CDR3: TGCGCCAGCAGGGCGACAGGGACGAACACCGGGGAGCTGTTTTTT. Translating gives CASRATGTNTGELFF.

This clone has just a few counts. This CDR3 reads CAWMRGWTAVYNEQFF. CDR3 in DNA: TGTGCCTGGATGCGAGGGTGGACAGCGGTCTACAATGAGCAGTTCTTC. The chain uses TRBV30 and TRBJ2-1, with a weak D call TRBD1 (6 bases). The CDR3 loop spans 16 amino acids. V was clipped by 4 bases and J by 3 bases, with 19 bases between them. CDR1 is GTSNPN and CDR2 is SVGIG in the germline V gene (reference sequence). Full variable domain (remainder filled in from reference TRBV30 and TRBJ2-1): SQTIHQWPATLVQPVGSPLSLECTVEGTSNPNLYWYRQAAGRGLQLLFYSVGIGQISSEVPQNLSASRPQDRQFILSSKKLLLSDSGFYLCAWMRGWTAVYNEQFFGPGTRLTVL.

The chain joins TRBV3-1 (or the pseudogene TRBV3-2) to TRBJ2-1, with 7 bases identical to TRBD1. The germline CDR1 and CDR2 sequences are LGHDT and YNNKEL (reference sequence). The CDR3 contains 12 residues. The J segment lost 14 bases and the V segment lost 1 base, leaving 5 bases of the junction unmatched. CDR3 in amino acids: CASSQARGKKFF. The CDR3 DNA reads TGTGCCAGCAGCCAAGCCAGGGGGAAGAAGTTCTTC.

The CDR3 DNA reads TGTGCCAGTAGCTTGGACAGGAATGAGCAGTTCTTC. Protein product: CASSLDRNEQFF. The chain is built from TRBV19 and TRBJ2-1, with TRBD1 identical over 7 bases. Germline CDR1 is LNHDA and CDR2 is SQIVND (reference sequence). The CDR3 consists of 12 residues. V trimming: 6 bases; J trimming: 7 bases; junction bases outside the gene matches: 3.

The V call is TRBV6-4, the J call TRBJ2-1; 7 bases map to TRBD2. Per germline, CDR1 MRHNA and CDR2 SNTAGT. The CDR3 is made up of 16 amino acids. Trimming took 0 bases from V and 2 from J; bases not matched to a gene: 4. The CDR3 DNA sequence: TGTGCCAGCAGTGACTCGGGACTACCACCCTACAATGAGCAGTTCTTC. Protein product: CASSDSGLPPYNEQFF.

V and J are TRBV3-1 (or the pseudogene TRBV3-2) and TRBJ1-1; possibly TRBD1 for D (5 bases). CDR1 is LGHDT, CDR2 YNNKEL, per germline (reference sequence). There are 12 residues in the CDR3. V was cut by 2 bases and J by 6 bases, with 7 bases left in between. CDR3 DNA: TGTGCCAGCAGCCAATTGGGGGCTGAAGCTTTCTTT. Its translation is CASSQLGAEAFF.

The chain carries TRBV30 and TRBJ2-1; 8 nucleotides agree with TRBD1. The CDR3 totals 19 residues. The V segment lost 0 bases and the J segment 4 bases; nucleotides outside the gene matches: 17. CDR1 is GTSNPN and CDR2 is SVGIG in the germline V gene (reference sequence). The CDR3 DNA reads TGTGCCTGGAGTGTCGCCGGGACAGGCAAAGGGGTCCAGTACAATGAGCAGTTCTTC. It codes for CAWSVAGTGKGVQYNEQFF. Together with reference TRBV30 and TRBJ2-1, the CDR3 gives the full variable domain: SQTIHQWPATLVQPVGSPLSLECTVEGTSNPNLYWYRQAAGRGLQLLFYSVGIGQISSEVPQNLSASRPQDRQFILSSKKLLLSDSGFYLCAWSVAGTGKGVQYNEQFFGPGTRLTVL.

This clone occurred once. The rearrangement joins TRBV7-9 to TRBJ1-1, with 8 nucleotides matching TRBD1. J was trimmed by 8 bases and V by 5 bases; bases with no gene match: 7. Germline assignment: CDR1 SEHNR and CDR2 FQNEAQ (reference sequence). This CDR3 comprises 13 residues. This CDR3 reads CASSVQGVGEAFF. The CDR3 DNA reads as TGTGCCAGCAGCGTACAGGGGGTGGGCGAAGCTTTCTTT.

The gene calls are TRBV6-6 and TRBJ2-4; D is perhaps TRBD1 (5 bases). CDR1 and CDR2 from the germline V gene are MNHNY and SVGAGI (reference sequence). V lost 8 bases to trimming and J lost 2 bases, with 10 bases between them. This CDR3 contains 13 residues. The DNA of the CDR3 is TGTGCCAGCCGAGACAGCCCCAAAAACATTCAGTACTTC. Protein sequence: CASRDSPKNIQYF.

This chain uses TRBV9 with TRBJ2-3; D not resolved. The V and J ends lost 0 bases and 2 bases respectively, with 7 bases between them. The CDR3 spans 14 residues. Germline lookup yields CDR1 SGDLS and CDR2 YYNGEE. The CDR3 bases are TGTGCCAGCAGCGTAGCAGCTTACACAGATACGCAGTATTTT. It yields the protein CASSVAAYTDTQYF.

J is TRBJ1-1 and V is TRBV19, with D hard to call. This CDR3 has 13 residues. The V gene lost 1 base and the J gene lost 7 bases, with 10 bases spanning the gap. Germline loops: CDR1 LNHDA, CDR2 SQIVND (reference sequence). The chain's CDR3 is CASSIGPAFEAFF. The CDR3, as DNA: TGTGCCAGTAGTATAGGTCCGGCTTTTGAAGCTTTCTTT. The whole variable domain, remainder taken from reference TRBV19 and TRBJ1-1, is DGGITQSPKYLFRKEGQNVTLSCEQNLNHDAMYWYRQDPGQGLRLIYYSQIVNDFQKGDIAEGYSVSREKKESFPLTVTSAQKNPTAFYLCASSIGPAFEAFFGQGTRLTVV.

This clone showed up just once. The rearrangement joins TRBV6-4 to TRBJ2-1; 9 bases match TRBD1. The CDR3 is 15 residues long. Germline CDR1 MRHNA, CDR2 SNTAGT. The V segment lost 5 bases and the J segment 7 bases; nucleotides outside the gene matches: 9. The CDR3 here is CASSRTGTGLNEQFF. DNA for the CDR3: TGTGCCAGCAGTAGGACCGGGACAGGGCTAAATGAGCAGTTCTTC.

V usage is TRBV6-6 and J usage is TRBJ1-1; 10 nucleotides agree with TRBD1. The CDR3 length is 14 residues. Germline lookup yields CDR1 MNHNY and CDR2 SVGAGI (reference sequence). V shed 7 bases and J 4 bases; nucleotides not matched to a gene: 6. CDR3 sequence: CASTGTGAGTEAFF. In DNA form, the CDR3 reads TGTGCCAGCACCGGGACAGGGGCTGGCACTGAAGCTTTCTTT.

This clone was observed a handful of times. The chain combines TRBV2 with TRBJ1-2; D is unclear. Deletions cut 3 bases from V and 6 bases from J, with 14 bases between. Germline CDR1 and CDR2: SNHLY and FYNNEI. The CDR3 length is 14 residues. In nucleotides, the CDR3 is TGTGCCAGCAGTGATTATTTAAGGGCGAATGGCTACACCTTC. This sequence encodes CASSDYLRANGYTF.

This clone was detected once. J is TRBJ1-2 and V is TRBV5-4, with 7 bases that match TRBD1. V shed 4 bases and J 1 base; nucleotides not matched to a gene: 7. The CDR3 runs to 15 residues. Germline CDR1 reads SGHNT; CDR2 reads YYREEE (reference sequence). The DNA of the CDR3 is TGTGCCAGCAGCCGAAGGGGACAGTTTAACTATGGCTACACCTTC. Translating it yields CASSRRGQFNYGYTF.

V usage is TRBV6-4 and J usage is TRBJ2-2; 10 nucleotides line up with TRBD1. Germline loops: CDR1 MRHNA, CDR2 SNTAGT. The V segment lost 3 bases and the J segment 4 bases; nucleotides outside the gene matches: 8. The CDR3 spans 17 residues. Here the CDR3 reads CASSERQGAVITGELFF. CDR3 in DNA: TGTGCCAGCAGTGAAAGACAGGGGGCAGTTATCACCGGGGAGCTGTTTTTT.

This clone was picked up a small number of times. The chain has TRBV29-1 and TRBJ2-1; maybe TRBD1 (6 bases). Trimming stripped 7 bases from V and 8 bases from J, with 12 bases between. This CDR3 is built from 11 residues. Germline V gene lookup returns CDR1 SQVTM and CDR2 ANQGSEA. Written as DNA, the CDR3 is TGCAGCGCCACTACAGGGCATGAGCAGTTCTTC. Residues: CSATTGHEQFF.

V gene TRBV4-1 combines with J gene TRBJ1-2; possibly TRBD1 for D (5 bases). V gave up 1 base and J gave up 7 bases, with 7 bases separating them. The CDR3 consists of 12 residues. Germline V gene lookup returns CDR1 MGHRA and CDR2 YSYEKL. CDR3 loop: CASSQGQPGYTF. In nucleotides, the CDR3 is TGCGCCAGCAGCCAAGGACAGCCTGGCTACACCTTC.

Only a few counts were recorded for this clone. The J gene is TRBJ1-6, the V gene TRBV30; TRBD1 agrees at 9 bases. After removal of 4 bases from V and 11 bases from J, the junction contained 12 bases not matched to a gene. The CDR3 is 15 amino acids. In germline, CDR1 is GTSNPN, CDR2 SVGIG (reference sequence). For the CDR3, the DNA is TGTGCCTGGAATATCAGGGACAGGGCATCTGCACCCCTCCACTTT. Its protein is CAWNIRDRASAPLHF. The variable domain in full, completed from reference TRBV30 and TRBJ1-6, reads SQTIHQWPATLVQPVGSPLSLECTVEGTSNPNLYWYRQAAGRGLQLLFYSVGIGQISSEVPQNLSASRPQDRQFILSSKKLLLSDSGFYLCAWNIRDRASAPLHFGNGTRLTVT.

The chain links TRBV7-2 to TRBJ2-2, with no clear D. Germline values: CDR1 SGHTA, CDR2 FQGNSA. The CDR3 is 14 residues long. V lost 6 bases, J lost 4 bases, and 12 bases lay in between. The CDR3, as DNA: TGTGCCAGCAGACGAGAGTCCTCCACCGGGGAGCTGTTTTTT. Translated: CASRRESSTGELFF.